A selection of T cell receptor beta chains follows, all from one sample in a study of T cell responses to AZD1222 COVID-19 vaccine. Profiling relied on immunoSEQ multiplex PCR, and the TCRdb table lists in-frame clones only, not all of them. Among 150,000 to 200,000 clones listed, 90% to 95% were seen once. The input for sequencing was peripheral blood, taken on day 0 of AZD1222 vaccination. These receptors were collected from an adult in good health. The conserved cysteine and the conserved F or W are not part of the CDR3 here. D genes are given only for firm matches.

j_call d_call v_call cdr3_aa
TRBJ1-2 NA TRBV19 ASSTNGPRGTSNYGYT
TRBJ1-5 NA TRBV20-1 SASLGGQPQH
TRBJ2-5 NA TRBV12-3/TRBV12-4 ASSKRQETQY
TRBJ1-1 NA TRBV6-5 ASSRKDMNTEAF
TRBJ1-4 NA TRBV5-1 ASRVATNEKLF
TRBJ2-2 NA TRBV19 ASSPTGVTGELF
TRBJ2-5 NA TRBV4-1 ARSLRGWGQETQY
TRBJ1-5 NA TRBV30 AWGPWGNQPQH
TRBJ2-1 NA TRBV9 ASSPGGAIYNEQF
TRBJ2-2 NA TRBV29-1 SPPQGRNTGELF